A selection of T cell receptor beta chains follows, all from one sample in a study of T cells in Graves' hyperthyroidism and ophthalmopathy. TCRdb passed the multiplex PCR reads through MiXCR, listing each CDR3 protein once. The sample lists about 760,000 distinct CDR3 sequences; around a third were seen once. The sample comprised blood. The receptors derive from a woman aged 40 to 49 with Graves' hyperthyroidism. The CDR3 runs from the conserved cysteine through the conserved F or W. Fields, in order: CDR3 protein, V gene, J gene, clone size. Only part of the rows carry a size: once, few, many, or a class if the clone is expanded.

cdr3_aa: CASSMREIYGYTF
v_call: TRBV19
j_call: TRBJ1-2
clone_size: few

cdr3_aa: CASGRGMGGYTF
v_call: TRBV10-2
j_call: TRBJ1-2
clone_size: .

cdr3_aa: CASRRLEGNYGYTF
v_call: TRBV12-3/TRBV12-4
j_call: TRBJ1-2
clone_size: many

cdr3_aa: CASSLGAADTEAFF
v_call: TRBV13
j_call: TRBJ1-1
clone_size: many

cdr3_aa: CASSRLAGAPYEQYF
v_call: TRBV12-3/TRBV12-4
j_call: TRBJ2-7
clone_size: .

cdr3_aa: CASSLSDSTDTQYF
v_call: TRBV7-9
j_call: TRBJ2-3
clone_size: .

cdr3_aa: CASRTAGTGEASEKLFF
v_call: TRBV9
j_call: TRBJ1-4
clone_size: .

cdr3_aa: CASSQDSPQKYSNQPQHF
v_call: TRBV9
j_call: TRBJ1-5
clone_size: .

cdr3_aa: CASTRPGHNTEAFF
v_call: TRBV11-2
j_call: TRBJ1-1
clone_size: few

cdr3_aa: CASSQAQEGVNTGELFF
v_call: TRBV4-1
j_call: TRBJ2-2
clone_size: .

cdr3_aa: CAVTGGAGNTIYF
v_call: TRBV7-9
j_call: TRBJ1-3
clone_size: .

cdr3_aa: CASSEAGSRGGGETQYF
v_call: TRBV12-3/TRBV12-4
j_call: TRBJ2-5
clone_size: .

cdr3_aa: CSVERQVGETQYF
v_call: TRBV29-1
j_call: TRBJ2-5
clone_size: many

cdr3_aa: CASKVDSNQPQHF
v_call: TRBV6-1
j_call: TRBJ1-5
clone_size: .

cdr3_aa: CASTGGHNQPQHF
v_call: TRBV19
j_call: TRBJ1-5
clone_size: many

cdr3_aa: CASSIDRVRGTEAFF
v_call: TRBV19
j_call: TRBJ1-1
clone_size: few

cdr3_aa: CASNLAWGREETDEQYF
v_call: TRBV5-1
j_call: TRBJ2-7
clone_size: .

cdr3_aa: CASSFVLTDTQYF
v_call: TRBV11-2
j_call: TRBJ2-3
clone_size: .

cdr3_aa: CASRTGWDYSNQPQHF
v_call: TRBV19
j_call: TRBJ1-5
clone_size: many

cdr3_aa: CASSLRLTDWTYNSPLHF
v_call: TRBV7-2
j_call: TRBJ1-6
clone_size: .

cdr3_aa: CATSNWGQVNTGELFF
v_call: TRBV15
j_call: TRBJ2-2
clone_size: .

cdr3_aa: CASNNGGRTYGYTF
v_call: TRBV5-6
j_call: TRBJ1-2
clone_size: many

cdr3_aa: CASSYSHRVYNSPLHF
v_call: TRBV10-3
j_call: TRBJ1-6
clone_size: .

cdr3_aa: CASRLQGFLDTIYF
v_call: TRBV2
j_call: TRBJ1-3
clone_size: many

cdr3_aa: CASRDTDRGGNQPQHF
v_call: TRBV27
j_call: TRBJ1-5
clone_size: .

cdr3_aa: CASSSTGGQETQHF
v_call: TRBV7-3
j_call: TRBJ1-5
clone_size: .

cdr3_aa: CASSPGGQGTGKLFF
v_call: TRBV5-1
j_call: TRBJ1-4
clone_size: .

cdr3_aa: CASSGDRGLGEQYF
v_call: TRBV10-3
j_call: TRBJ2-7
clone_size: many

cdr3_aa: CSVDLAVYGYTF
v_call: TRBV29-1
j_call: TRBJ1-2
clone_size: many

cdr3_aa: CSSCRGQDTEAFF
v_call: TRBV29-1
j_call: TRBJ1-1
clone_size: many

cdr3_aa: CASSRDRDGTEAFF
v_call: TRBV19
j_call: TRBJ1-1
clone_size: many

cdr3_aa: CAWSRQGTQPQHF
v_call: TRBV30
j_call: TRBJ1-5
clone_size: .

cdr3_aa: CASSSDGYEQHF
v_call: TRBV7-8
j_call: TRBJ2-7
clone_size: .

cdr3_aa: CASSTRWDVYEQYF
v_call: TRBV25-1
j_call: TRBJ2-7
clone_size: many

cdr3_aa: CASSFGQVDYEQYF
v_call: TRBV5-1
j_call: TRBJ2-7
clone_size: few

cdr3_aa: CASRARDFEAFF
v_call: TRBV10-2
j_call: TRBJ1-1
clone_size: .

cdr3_aa: CAISYIGRMNTEAFF
v_call: TRBV6-5
j_call: TRBJ1-1
clone_size: few

cdr3_aa: CASTATQGGGYTF
v_call: TRBV19
j_call: TRBJ1-2
clone_size: few

cdr3_aa: CSVETGEITRRAFF
v_call: TRBV29-1
j_call: TRBJ1-1
clone_size: many

cdr3_aa: CASSFRDRVLVNYGYTF
v_call: TRBV9
j_call: TRBJ1-2
clone_size: few

cdr3_aa: CSVVISVHSGANVLTF
v_call: TRBV29-1
j_call: TRBJ2-6
clone_size: many

cdr3_aa: CSAGGTANQPQHF
v_call: TRBV20-1
j_call: TRBJ1-5
clone_size: many

cdr3_aa: CASSLGGTTPEKLFF
v_call: TRBV7-9
j_call: TRBJ1-4
clone_size: few

cdr3_aa: CASSGTGGSGNTIYF
v_call: TRBV5-1
j_call: TRBJ1-3
clone_size: many

cdr3_aa: CATSELPGELFF
v_call: TRBV24-1
j_call: TRBJ2-2
clone_size: many

cdr3_aa: CSALGTGTGELFF
v_call: TRBV20-1
j_call: TRBJ2-2
clone_size: .

cdr3_aa: CATSNPSGQETQYF
v_call: TRBV15
j_call: TRBJ2-5
clone_size: many

cdr3_aa: CASSYPNSPLHF
v_call: TRBV11-2
j_call: TRBJ1-6
clone_size: many

cdr3_aa: CASSFALGGPNYGYTF
v_call: TRBV7-2
j_call: TRBJ1-2
clone_size: .

cdr3_aa: CASSPGGQNQHF
v_call: TRBV7-9
j_call: TRBJ1-5
clone_size: many

cdr3_aa: CASSSLTGLDQPQHF
v_call: TRBV12-3/TRBV12-4
j_call: TRBJ1-5
clone_size: .

cdr3_aa: CASSQVRIDSYEQYF
v_call: TRBV4-2
j_call: TRBJ2-7
clone_size: few

cdr3_aa: CSAPGQATDTQYF
v_call: TRBV20-1
j_call: TRBJ2-3
clone_size: .

cdr3_aa: CASSILGTAGSPLHF
v_call: TRBV19
j_call: TRBJ1-6
clone_size: many

cdr3_aa: CAWNQGGYYGYTF
v_call: TRBV30
j_call: TRBJ1-2
clone_size: few

cdr3_aa: CSVGGRSEGTYEQYF
v_call: TRBV29-1
j_call: TRBJ2-7
clone_size: many

cdr3_aa: CASSSRTGDQPQYF
v_call: TRBV7-9
j_call: TRBJ2-5
clone_size: once